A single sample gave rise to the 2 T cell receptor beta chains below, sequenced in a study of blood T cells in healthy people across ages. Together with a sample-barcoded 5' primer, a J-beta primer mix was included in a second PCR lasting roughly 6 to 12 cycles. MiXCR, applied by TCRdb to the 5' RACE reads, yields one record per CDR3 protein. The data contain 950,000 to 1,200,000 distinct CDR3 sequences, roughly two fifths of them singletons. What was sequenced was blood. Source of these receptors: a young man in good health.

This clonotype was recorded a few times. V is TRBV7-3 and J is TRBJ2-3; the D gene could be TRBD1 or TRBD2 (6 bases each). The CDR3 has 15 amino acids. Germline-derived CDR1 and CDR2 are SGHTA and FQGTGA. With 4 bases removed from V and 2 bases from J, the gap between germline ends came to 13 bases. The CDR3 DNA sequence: TGTGCCAGCAGCTCGGAGGGGGAGTACACAGATACGCAGTATTTT. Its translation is CASSSEGEYTDTQYF.

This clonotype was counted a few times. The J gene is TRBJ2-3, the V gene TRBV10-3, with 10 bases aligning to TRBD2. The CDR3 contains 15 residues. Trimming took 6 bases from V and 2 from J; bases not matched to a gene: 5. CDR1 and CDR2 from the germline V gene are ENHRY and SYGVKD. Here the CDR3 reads CAIRASGGTTDTQYF. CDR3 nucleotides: TGTGCCATCAGGGCTAGCGGGGGTACCACAGATACGCAGTATTTT.